A selection of T cell receptor beta chains follows, all from one sample in a study of shared clonotypes between healthy human individuals. Some clones are missing from TCRdb's copy, which holds only in-frame ones; the method was immunoSEQ multiplex PCR. The sample records over a million clones, approximately 70% being singletons. The sequenced sample was memory CD4+ T cells sorted from blood. All receptors derive from a man between 18 and 35 years old in good health. Each CDR3 is given with its conserved first and last residue. Fields, in order: clone size, V gene, D gene, J gene, CDR3 DNA, CDR3 protein. The D gene is left open where the match is weak. A clone size is listed for some rows: how often the clone was seen (once, few, many), or a class if it is expanded.

size: NA; V: TRBV7-9; D: TRBD2; J: TRBJ2-1; DNA: TGTGCCAGCAGTCGAGAGGGACTAGCGGGGATCTTC; CDR3: CASSREGLAGIF
size: many; V: TRBV15; D: TRBD2; J: TRBJ2-5; DNA: TGTGCCACCAGCAGAGCCGGGACTAGCATGGAGACCCAGTACTTC; CDR3: CATSRAGTSMETQYF
size: NA; V: TRBV5-1; D: NA; J: TRBJ2-1; DNA: TGCGCCAGCAGCTTAGCAGCAGGGACCGTTCACAATGAGCAGTTCTTC; CDR3: CASSLAAGTVHNEQFF
size: NA; V: TRBV5-4; D: NA; J: TRBJ2-5; DNA: TGTGCCAGCAGCTTGGCAGGGGTCGGACCCATTACCCAGTACTTC; CDR3: CASSLAGVGPITQYF
size: NA; V: TRBV6-1; D: TRBD1; J: TRBJ2-1; DNA: TGTGCCAGCAGCTTACAGGGGACCCCTTACAATGAGCAGTTCTTC; CDR3: CASSLQGTPYNEQFF
size: NA; V: TRBV7-7; D: NA; J: TRBJ2-5; DNA: TGTGCTAGCAGTTTGACGGACGGGAAGACCCAGTACTTC; CDR3: CASSLTDGKTQYF
size: few; V: TRBV10-3; D: TRBD2; J: TRBJ2-1; DNA: TGTGCCATCAGTCTCCGACTAGCCGGCTCCTACAATGAGCAGTTCTTC; CDR3: CAISLRLAGSYNEQFF
size: few; V: TRBV10-2; D: TRBD2; J: TRBJ2-7; DNA: TGCGCCAGCAGTGATGTCGGCGGGGGGCTTTCCTACGAGCAGTACTTC; CDR3: CASSDVGGGLSYEQYF
size: NA; V: TRBV6-1; D: TRBD2; J: TRBJ2-7; DNA: TGTGCCAGCAGTCTCGGGACTAGCGGGCCCTACGAGCAGTACTTC; CDR3: CASSLGTSGPYEQYF
size: NA; V: TRBV5-1; D: TRBD1; J: TRBJ2-7; DNA: TGCGCCAGCAGCCCTGGGACAGCCACCTACGAGCAGTACTTC; CDR3: CASSPGTATYEQYF
size: NA; V: TRBV18; D: NA; J: TRBJ1-5; DNA: TGTGCCAGCTCACCACCAGCCGGGGATGGTTCCAATCAGCCCCAGCATTTT; CDR3: CASSPPAGDGSNQPQHF
size: NA; V: TRBV4-1; D: NA; J: TRBJ1-2; DNA: TGCGCCAGCAGCCAAGCGACAGTGAGCTATGGCTACACCTTC; CDR3: CASSQATVSYGYTF
size: NA; V: TRBV30; D: NA; J: TRBJ2-5; DNA: TGTGCCTGGAGCCTCCAGGGAGGTTTCTTAGAGACCCAGTACTTC; CDR3: CAWSLQGGFLETQYF
size: few; V: TRBV6-5; D: TRBD2; J: TRBJ2-5; DNA: TGTGCCAGCAATCGTGGGAGGGGAGAGACCCAGTACTTC; CDR3: CASNRGRGETQYF
size: few; V: TRBV7-9; D: NA; J: TRBJ2-1; DNA: TGTGCCAGCAGCTCTGACCCTCGCTCCTACAATGAGCAGTTCTTC; CDR3: CASSSDPRSYNEQFF
size: NA; V: TRBV7-9; D: TRBD2; J: TRBJ2-2; DNA: TGTGCCAGCAGCTTGAAGAGCGGGGACGAACACCGGGAGCTGTTTTTT; CDR3: CASSLKSGDEHRELFF
size: NA; V: TRBV19; D: TRBD1; J: TRBJ1-4; DNA: TGTGCCAGTAGTCCTGTGCAGGGGGCAGGTGAAAAACTGTTTTTT; CDR3: CASSPVQGAGEKLFF
size: NA; V: TRBV2; D: TRBD1; J: TRBJ1-4; DNA: TGTGCCAGCATCCCGGACAGGGGAGCGGAAAAACTGTTTTTT; CDR3: CASIPDRGAEKLFF
size: NA; V: TRBV19; D: TRBD1; J: TRBJ1-4; DNA: TGTGCCAGCAAGCCGGGACAGGATCTAGAAAAACTGTTTTTT; CDR3: CASKPGQDLEKLFF
size: NA; V: TRBV6-1; D: TRBD2; J: TRBJ2-7; DNA: TGTGCCAGCAGTGAAGCGGCGGGAGTTGGGCAGTACTTC; CDR3: CASSEAAGVGQYF
size: NA; V: TRBV18; D: NA; J: TRBJ2-5; DNA: TGTGCCAGCTCACCACCGTGGAGTAGGGAGACCCAGTACTTC; CDR3: CASSPPWSRETQYF
size: NA; V: TRBV5-1; D: NA; J: TRBJ2-3; DNA: TGCGCCAGCAGCTTGGGGGTAGGACTCTCGACAGATACGCAGTATTTT; CDR3: CASSLGVGLSTDTQYF
size: NA; V: TRBV6-6; D: NA; J: TRBJ2-5; DNA: TGTGCCAGCAGTTCGGCGGACCTAAAAGAGACCCAGTACTTC; CDR3: CASSSADLKETQYF
size: NA; V: TRBV28; D: NA; J: TRBJ2-5; DNA: TGTGCCAGCAGTTCCCGACAGATGTACCAAGAGACCCAGTACTTC; CDR3: CASSSRQMYQETQYF
size: NA; V: TRBV10-2; D: NA; J: TRBJ2-5; DNA: TGCGCCAGCGGGATGGGGGAGACCCAGTACTTC; CDR3: CASGMGETQYF
size: NA; V: TRBV5-4; D: NA; J: TRBJ1-2; DNA: TGTGCCAGCAGCTTGGGGGGACCTAGCTTGAACACCTTC; CDR3: CASSLGGPSLNTF
size: NA; V: TRBV5-1; D: NA; J: TRBJ2-5; DNA: TGCGCCAGCAGCTTGGCGGGACCGTTGGGGCAAGAGACCCAGTACTTC; CDR3: CASSLAGPLGQETQYF
size: NA; V: TRBV2; D: NA; J: TRBJ2-3; DNA: TGTGCCAGCAGTGAGGCCCCCGTTAGCACAGATACGCAGTATTTT; CDR3: CASSEAPVSTDTQYF
size: once; V: TRBV28; D: NA; J: TRBJ1-6; DNA: TGTGCCAGCAGTTCCGGGACAAATTTTAATTCACCCCTCCACTTT; CDR3: CASSSGTNFNSPLHF
size: NA; V: TRBV5-1; D: TRBD1; J: TRBJ2-7; DNA: TGCGCCAGCAGTGTTACGGGTACAGGGGGCATGCGGGAGCAGTACTTC; CDR3: CASSVTGTGGMREQYF
size: NA; V: TRBV2; D: NA; J: TRBJ2-5; DNA: TGTGCCAGCAGTGAATTGGGGGTCGCGGAGACCCAGTACTTC; CDR3: CASSELGVAETQYF
size: NA; V: TRBV5-1; D: NA; J: TRBJ2-7; DNA: TGCGCCAGCAGCTTGGCCGGACAGCCGAGCTCCTACGAGCAGTACTTC; CDR3: CASSLAGQPSSYEQYF
size: NA; V: TRBV30; D: TRBD1; J: TRBJ1-3; DNA: TGTGCCCGCCGGACAGGGCCAGGAAACACCATATATTTT; CDR3: CARRTGPGNTIYF
size: NA; V: TRBV5-1; D: NA; J: TRBJ2-2; DNA: TGCGCCAGCCGGGCGGGTATAAACACCGGGGAGCTGTTTTTT; CDR3: CASRAGINTGELFF
size: many; V: TRBV27; D: NA; J: TRBJ2-6; DNA: TGTGCCAGCAGTTTGCTCTCTGGGGCCAACGTCCTGACTTTC; CDR3: CASSLLSGANVLTF
size: NA; V: TRBV2; D: TRBD1; J: TRBJ2-7; DNA: TGTGCCAGCAGCGGAGCTCGGACAGGAGCATTGGTTTACGAGCAGTACTTC; CDR3: CASSGARTGALVYEQYF
size: NA; V: TRBV7-8; D: NA; J: TRBJ2-7; DNA: TGTGCCAGCAGCTTAGTTTTAGCAGCCCAAGCGGAGGAGCAGTACTTC; CDR3: CASSLVLAAQAEEQYF
size: once; V: TRBV5-1; D: NA; J: TRBJ1-3; DNA: TGCGCCAGCAGCTTTAGTGCGGGCGGAAACACCATATATTTT; CDR3: CASSFSAGGNTIYF
size: NA; V: TRBV6-1; D: NA; J: TRBJ1-1; DNA: TGTGCCAGCAGCGTACAGGGCTTCGGCACTGAAGCTTTCTTT; CDR3: CASSVQGFGTEAFF
size: NA; V: TRBV6-5; D: TRBD1; J: TRBJ2-7; DNA: TGTGCCAGCAGTCCGGGACAGGGTAGATACGAGCAGTACTTC; CDR3: CASSPGQGRYEQYF
size: NA; V: TRBV6-6; D: NA; J: TRBJ1-1; DNA: TGTGCCAGCAGTTACTCGACAGCTAACACTGAAGCTTTCTTT; CDR3: CASSYSTANTEAFF
size: NA; V: TRBV5-1; D: NA; J: TRBJ2-2; DNA: TGCGCCAGCAGCCTAGCGCTGAACACCGGGGAGCTGTTTTTT; CDR3: CASSLALNTGELFF
size: NA; V: TRBV11-3; D: TRBD1; J: TRBJ2-3; DNA: TGTGCCAGCAGCCTCCGAGACAGGGGTACAGATACGCAGTATTTT; CDR3: CASSLRDRGTDTQYF